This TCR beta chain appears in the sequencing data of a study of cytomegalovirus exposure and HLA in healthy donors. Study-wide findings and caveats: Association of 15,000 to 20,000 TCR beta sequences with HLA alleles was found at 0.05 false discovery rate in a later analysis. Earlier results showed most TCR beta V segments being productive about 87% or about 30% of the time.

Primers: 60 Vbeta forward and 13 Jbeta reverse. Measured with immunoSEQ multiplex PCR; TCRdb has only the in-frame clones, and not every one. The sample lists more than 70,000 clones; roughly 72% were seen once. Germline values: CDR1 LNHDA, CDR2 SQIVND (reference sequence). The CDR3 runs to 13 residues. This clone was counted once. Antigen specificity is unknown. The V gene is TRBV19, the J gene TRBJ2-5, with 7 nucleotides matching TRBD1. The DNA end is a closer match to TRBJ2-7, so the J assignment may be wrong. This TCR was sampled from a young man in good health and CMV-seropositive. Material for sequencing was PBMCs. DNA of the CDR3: TGTGCCAGTAGTTGGGACAGCTCCTACGAGCAGTACTTC. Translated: CASSWDSSYEQYF.